This T cell receptor (beta chain) is drawn from a study of spatial heterogeneity in lung cancer. Germline V lookup: CDR1 DFQATT, CDR2 SNEGSKA (reference sequence). Trimming cost V 5 bases and J 7 bases; bases outside gene matches: 3. This CDR3 is built from 14 residues. Each CDR3 protein gets one entry after TCRdb re-called the 5' RACE reads with MiXCR. The table shows 51,000 or so distinct CDR3 sequences, with roughly 8.1% occurring only once. This clonotype was counted ten times or more. As for time point: blood at routine non-recurrence follow-up after resection. Frozen PBMC, nontumor lung or tumor provided whole RNA, which was sequenced unsorted.

The sequences come from PBMCs, collected at follow-up. J is TRBJ2-4 and V is TRBV20-1; TRBD2 agrees at 15 bases. This TCR was recovered from a female donor with early-stage non-small cell lung cancer. In nucleotides, the CDR3 is TGCAGTGCTCGGACTAGCGGGGGGGCTAACATTCAGTACTTC. Its translation is CSARTSGGANIQYF.